One sample yielded the 5 T cell receptor beta chains listed below, sequenced in a study of molecular identifiers for immune sequencing clone quantification. A single record per CDR3 protein comes from TCRdb applying MiXCR to the PCR reads. The sample yields approximately 630,000 distinct CDR3 sequences, about 25% seen once. The sequenced sample was naive CD8+ T cells from blood, with Jurkat cell RNA spiked in. The subset is: FACS-sorted CD8+CD4-CCR7+CD45RA+ naive T cells. These receptors were collected from a human donor in good health. Some libraries in this study had Jurkat cell RNA spiked in.

The chain employs TRBV13 and TRBJ2-5, with D perhaps TRBD1 or TRBD2 (5 bases each). The V gene lost 5 bases and the J gene lost 1 base, with 11 bases spanning the gap. The CDR3 totals 14 residues. Germline CDR1 reads PRHDT; CDR2 reads FYEKMQ (reference sequence). The CDR3 spells CASSSERGQETQYF. The CDR3 nucleotides read TGTGCCAGCAGCAGCGAGAGGGGCCAAGAGACCCAGTACTTC.

The chain combines TRBV6-6 with TRBJ1-2; D remains unclear. V gave up 7 bases and J gave up 3 bases, with 12 bases separating them. CDR1 and CDR2 (germline): MNHNY, SVGAGI (reference sequence). The CDR3 covers 13 residues. The CDR3 nucleotides read TGTGCCAGCATTGGGGAAGGGTACTATGGCTACACCTTC. It encodes CASIGEGYYGYTF.

Comment on this clonotype: This may stem from a read error, because a much larger clone lies one nucleotide away. The chain carries TRBV20-1 and TRBJ1-1; 7 positions agree with TRBD1. Germline lookup yields CDR1 DFQATT and CDR2 SNEGSKA (reference sequence). The CDR3 has 15 amino acids. The CDR3 region has the DNA TGCAGTGCTAGAGATCGGTCAGGGGGATACACTGGAGCTTTCTTT. This sequence encodes CSARDRSGGYTGAFF.

The V gene is TRBV4-3, the J gene TRBJ1-6, with D tentatively TRBD1 (6 bases). The CDR3 contains 16 residues. Germline values: CDR1 LGHNA, CDR2 YSLEER. V gave up 0 bases and J gave up 7 bases, with 13 bases separating them. CDR3 sequence (DNA): TGCGCCAGCAGCCAAGAAACAGGGAATCGGAATTCACCCCTCCACTTT. This sequence encodes CASSQETGNRNSPLHF.

The V call is TRBV12-3 or TRBV12-4, the J call TRBJ2-1, with D hard to call. This CDR3 contains 14 residues. Trimming left V 11 bases short and J 6 bases short, with 20 bases between. The CDR3 region is CARRVLGPCNEQFF. CDR3 sequence (DNA): TGTGCCCGCCGTGTGCTGGGCCCATGCAATGAGCAGTTCTTC.